The 20 T cell receptor beta chains given below trace back to one sample, sequenced in a study of spatial heterogeneity in lung cancer. Time point reported: sample taken at primary tumor resection. These receptors' targets are unknown. Study-level points and caveats: One measure, the expanded intratumoral alpha and beta TCR count, tracked tumor mutation counts.

TCRdb itself ran the 5' RACE reads through MiXCR, one entry per CDR3 protein. The sample yields about 24,000 distinct CDR3 sequences, 8.8% seen once. The material sequenced was lung tumor tissue, taken at surgery. Receptor source: a male donor with early-stage non-small cell lung cancer.

This clonotype was recorded many times. The chain combines TRBV4-2 with TRBJ1-3; a possible D gene is TRBD1 (6 bases). Looked up from germline, CDR1 is LGHNA and CDR2 is YNFKEQ. The V and J ends lost 2 bases and 0 bases respectively, with 14 bases between them. The CDR3 is made up of 17 amino acids. The CDR3 DNA reads TGTGCCAGCAGCCAAAGTCGCACAGGGACCTCTGGAAACACCATATATTTT. Residues: CASSQSRTGTSGNTIYF.

This clonotype occurred many times. CDR3 protein: CASSPTGVGTDTQYF. The CDR3 nucleotides read TGTGCCAGCAGCCCTACAGGGGTCGGCACAGATACGCAGTATTTT. The gene calls are TRBV7-3 and TRBJ2-3; 7 nucleotides agree with TRBD1. Per germline, CDR1 SGHTA and CDR2 FQGTGA. J lost 1 base, V lost 5 bases, and 6 bases had no gene match. CDR3 length: 15 residues.

This clonotype appeared a few times. V is TRBV14 and J is TRBJ1-5; D gene ambiguous. The V end was cut by 4 bases, the J end by 5 bases, with 15 bases between. Germline CDR1 reads SGHDN; CDR2 reads FVKESK. This CDR3 spans 15 amino acids. Here the CDR3 DNA reads TGTGCCAGCAGCCTCCTGACTGGGTTACATCAGCCCCAGCATTTT. Translated: CASSLLTGLHQPQHF.

At least ten counts were recorded for this clonotype. The J gene is TRBJ1-5, the V gene TRBV20-1; D is ambiguous. Per germline, CDR1 DFQATT and CDR2 SNEGSKA (reference sequence). The CDR3 is made up of 11 amino acids. Between the trimmed V and J ends, which lost 2 bases and 4 bases, there was a span of 3 bases. The CDR3 spells CSARQNQPQHF. The CDR3, as DNA: TGCAGTGCTAGACAAAATCAGCCCCAGCATTTT.

The chain couples TRBV4-1 to TRBJ2-3; D may be TRBD2 (6 bases). V was trimmed by 1 base and J by 4 bases, leaving 15 bases between them. CDR1 and CDR2 from the germline V gene are MGHRA and YSYEKL. CDR3 length: 16 residues. CDR3 sequence: CASSQARGSRSDTQYF. The CDR3 DNA sequence: TGCGCCAGCAGCCAAGCCCGGGGGAGTAGGTCAGATACGCAGTATTTT.

This clonotype was found many times. This chain joins TRBV24-1 and TRBJ2-5; 10 positions match TRBD2. The ends lost 0 bases at V and 2 bases at J; junction bases unmatched: 8. The CDR3 runs 18 residues. CDR1 KGHDR and CDR2 SFDVKD come from the germline V gene. The CDR3 here is CATSDLRAGGPSQETQYF. The CDR3 DNA reads as TGTGCCACCAGTGATTTGCGAGCGGGGGGGCCGAGTCAAGAGACCCAGTACTTC.

This clonotype was detected ten times or more. The chain carries TRBV7-8 and TRBJ2-7; possible D gene TRBD2, 5 bases. This CDR3 has 15 residues. Trimming cost V 4 bases and J 0 bases, with 13 bases left between them. CDR1 is SGHVS and CDR2 is FQNEAQ in the germline V gene. CDR3 loop: CASSSYLGSSYEQYF. For the CDR3, the DNA is TGTGCCAGCAGCTCTTACCTAGGGAGCTCCTACGAGCAGTACTTC.

This clonotype has a count of ten or more. This sequence joins TRBV7-9 and TRBJ2-3; D may be TRBD1 (5 bases). Between the trimmed V and J ends, which lost 5 bases and 4 bases, there was a span of 22 bases. The germline gives CDR1 SEHNR, CDR2 FQNEAQ (reference sequence). The CDR3 loop spans 17 amino acids. CDR3 residues: CASSLQVGQGAADTQYF. As DNA, the CDR3 is TGTGCCAGCAGCCTTCAGGTCGGACAAGGGGCTGCAGATACGCAGTATTTT.

This clonotype was counted at least ten times. The genes are TRBV6-2 or TRBV6-3 and TRBJ2-1; no definite D call. V lost 5 bases and J 6 bases, leaving 8 bases between the germline ends. CDR3 length equals 12 residues. Germline V gene sequence: CDR1 MNHEY, CDR2 SVGEGT. The CDR3 protein is CASSPSLNEQFF. The DNA of the CDR3 is TGTGCCAGCAGTCCATCGCTCAATGAGCAGTTCTTC.

This clonotype has at least ten counts. The CDR3 sequence is CASSRQGYYGYTF. The CDR3 DNA follows: TGTGCCAGCAGCAGACAGGGTTACTATGGCTACACCTTC. J is TRBJ1-2 and V is TRBV7-6, with TRBD1 identical over 7 bases. The CDR3 consists of 13 residues. The V and J ends lost 5 bases and 3 bases, in that order; junction bases with no gene match: 3. Germline lookup yields CDR1 SGHVS and CDR2 FNYEAQ.

Ten or more counts support this clonotype. The rearrangement uses TRBV2 and TRBJ1-1; 7 positions agree with TRBD1. Per germline, CDR1 SNHLY and CDR2 FYNNEI. V lost 1 base and J lost 1; bases outside the gene matches: 6. The CDR3 covers 16 residues. The CDR3 is CASSEGKGGTNTEAFF. CDR3 coding DNA: TGTGCCAGCAGTGAAGGCAAAGGGGGCACGAACACTGAAGCTTTCTTT.

In this sample, this clonotype turned up many times. The chain recombines TRBV9 with TRBJ1-2; D ambiguous. With 5 bases removed from V and 5 bases from J, the gap between germline ends came to 13 bases. Per the germline V gene, CDR1 is SGDLS and CDR2 is YYNGEE. CDR3 length equals 13 residues. The CDR3 DNA follows: TGTGCCAGCAGTAATGAAGGGCGATATGGCTACACCTTC. It yields the protein CASSNEGRYGYTF.

In this sample, this clonotype turned up many times. The V and J genes are TRBV7-8 and TRBJ1-1; 11 bases are a match to TRBD1. Germline V gene data show CDR1 as SGHVS and CDR2 as FQNEAQ. V lost 5 bases, J lost 1 base, and 6 bases stayed unmatched. CDR3 length: 16 residues. The DNA of the CDR3 is TGTGCCAGCAGCCAGCGGGACAGGGGGAAGAACACTGAAGCTTTCTTT. It is translated as CASSQRDRGKNTEAFF. Using reference TRBV7-8 and TRBJ1-1 for the parts outside the CDR3, the full variable domain is GAGVSQSPRYKVAKRGQDVALRCDPISGHVSLFWYQQALGQGPEFLTYFQNEAQLDKSGLPSDRFFAERPEGSVSTLKIQRTQQEDSAVYLCASSQRDRGKNTEAFFGQGTRLTVV.

The V call is TRBV4-2, the J call TRBJ1-2, with D perhaps TRBD1 (5 bases). Germline lookup yields CDR1 LGHNA and CDR2 YNFKEQ. This CDR3 contains 15 residues. V lost 2 bases to trimming and J lost 3 bases, with 13 bases between them. The CDR3 region is CASSQSVGGDYGYTF. The CDR3 region has the DNA TGTGCCAGCAGCCAATCGGTGGGAGGGGACTATGGCTACACCTTC.

V gene TRBV10-3 combines with J gene TRBJ2-3; no firm D call. CDR1 ENHRY and CDR2 SYGVKD come from the germline V gene. The V and J ends lost 4 bases and 6 bases respectively, with 11 bases between them. The CDR3 has 13 amino acids. The CDR3 DNA sequence: TGTGCCATCAGTGGGGCGGAGTCCGATACGCAGTATTTT. It encodes CAISGAESDTQYF.

The chain is built from TRBV20-1 and TRBJ2-3; 8 nucleotides line up with TRBD1. The V segment lost 0 bases and the J segment 5 bases; nucleotides outside the gene matches: 7. Germline CDR1 DFQATT, CDR2 SNEGSKA (reference sequence). This CDR3 spans 15 amino acids. The CDR3 bases are TGCAGTGCTAGAGATGACGACAGGGGAAGAGATACGCAGTATTTT. It is translated as CSARDDDRGRDTQYF.

This clonotype was found many times. CDR3 nucleotides: TGCAGTGCCCAGATAGCGGGGGGGCCGGGGACCCAGTACTTC. It encodes CSAQIAGGPGTQYF. The chain has TRBV20-1 and TRBJ2-5; 11 positions match TRBD2. The germline V gene has CDR1 DFQATT and CDR2 SNEGSKA (reference sequence). The CDR3 spans 14 residues. V was pared by 6 bases and J by 7 bases, with 10 bases of the junction left unmatched.

This clonotype has ten or more counts. The chain uses TRBV11-1 and TRBJ2-3; D not certain. Deletions cut 5 bases from V and 2 bases from J, with 8 bases between. The CDR3 contains 13 residues. Germline values: CDR1 SGHAT, CDR2 FQDESV (reference sequence). CDR3 nucleotides: TGTGCCAGCAGCCAATCCCCCACAGATACGCAGTATTTT. This codes for CASSQSPTDTQYF.

This clonotype was picked up many times. The genes are TRBV28 and TRBJ1-6; the D is unclear. The germline V gene has CDR1 MDHEN and CDR2 SYDVKM. CDR3 size: 15 residues. V gave up 4 bases and J gave up 10 bases, with 17 bases separating them. The CDR3 spells CASSSEVRNYSPLHF. Written as DNA, the CDR3 is TGTGCCAGCAGTTCGGAAGTTAGGAATTACTCACCCCTCCACTTT.

The table lists this clonotype with many counts. This chain connects TRBV7-3 to TRBJ2-6, with 7 bases matching TRBD1. V dropped 7 bases and J dropped 3; count of bases not matched to a gene: 6. This CDR3 region has 15 residues. Germline CDR1 SGHTA, CDR2 FQGTGA. The CDR3 DNA reads TGTGCCAGCACCCTTACAGGGGTTGGGGCCAACGTCCTGACTTTC. It specifies CASTLTGVGANVLTF.